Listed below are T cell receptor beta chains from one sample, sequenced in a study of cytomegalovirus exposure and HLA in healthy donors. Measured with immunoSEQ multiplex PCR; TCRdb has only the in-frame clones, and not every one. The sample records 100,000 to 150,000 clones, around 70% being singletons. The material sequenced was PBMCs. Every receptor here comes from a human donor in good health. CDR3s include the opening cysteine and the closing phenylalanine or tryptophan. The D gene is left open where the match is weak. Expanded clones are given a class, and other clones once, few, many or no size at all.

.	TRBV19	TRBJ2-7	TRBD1	TGTGCCAGTAGTCCGAGGACAGGGCGGAACGAGCAGTACTTC	CASSPRTGRNEQYF
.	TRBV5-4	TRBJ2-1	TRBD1	TGTGCCAGCAGCCTTTCAGGGACAGACAATGAGCAGTTCTTC	CASSLSGTDNEQFF
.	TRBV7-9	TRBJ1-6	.	TGTGCCAGCAGCCAGGGGAGCTCCTATAATTCACCCCTCCACTTT	CASSQGSSYNSPLHF
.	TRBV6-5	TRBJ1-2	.	TGTGCCAGCAGCCCGTACTCTCAGGGGAGCTATGGCTACACCTTC	CASSPYSQGSYGYTF
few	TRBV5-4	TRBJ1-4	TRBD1	TGTGCCAGCAGCCAGGACAGGAGTAATGAAAAACTGTTTTTT	CASSQDRSNEKLFF
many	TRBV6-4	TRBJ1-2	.	TGTGCCAGCAGTGACTCGGAGACGGGTGGCTACACCTTC	CASSDSETGGYTF
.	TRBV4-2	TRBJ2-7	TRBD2	TGTGCCAGCAGCCAGAACCGGACTAGCGGGAGCTACGAGCAGTACTTC	CASSQNRTSGSYEQYF
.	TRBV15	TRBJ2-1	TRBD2	TGTGCCACCAGCAGCGTCCTAGCGGGAGGCGAAAATGAGCAGTTCTTC	CATSSVLAGGENEQFF
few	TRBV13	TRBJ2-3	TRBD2	TGTGCCAGCAGCTTATTTCCTAGCGGGGGCACAGATACGCAGTATTTT	CASSLFPSGGTDTQYF
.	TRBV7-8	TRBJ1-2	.	TGTGCCAGCAGCTCGAGGGTCGGGAGGATGGGCTACACCTTC	CASSSRVGRMGYTF
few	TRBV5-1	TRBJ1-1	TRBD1	TGCGCCAGCAGCTTGGGGGGACAGTTATCCACTGAAGCTTTCTTT	CASSLGGQLSTEAFF
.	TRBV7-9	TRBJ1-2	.	TGTGCCAGCAGCCCCAGGGGAAGTTCTAACTATGGCTACACCTTC	CASSPRGSSNYGYTF
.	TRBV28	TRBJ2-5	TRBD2	TGTGCCAGCAGTTTTAATCGCGGGAGGGAGGGCGAGACCCAGTACTTC	CASSFNRGREGETQYF
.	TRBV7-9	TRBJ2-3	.	TGTTCCAGCAGCTTTTCTGTCACTCAAGGCACAGATACGCAGTATTTT	CSSSFSVTQGTDTQYF
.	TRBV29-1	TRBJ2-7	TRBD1	TGCAGCGTTGTTAGTAGTCGGGACAGGGGCTACGAGCAGTACTTC	CSVVSSRDRGYEQYF
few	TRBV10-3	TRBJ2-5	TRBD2	TGTGCCATCAGTGCACCGGGACTAGCGGGAGAGACCCAGTACTTC	CAISAPGLAGETQYF
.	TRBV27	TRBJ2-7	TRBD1	TGTGCCAGCAGTCCAGGGGGACAGCGCAGGTACGAGCAGTACTTC	CASSPGGQRRYEQYF
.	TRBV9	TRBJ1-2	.	TGTGCCAGCAATAACGTGGACAATGGCTACACCTTC	CASNNVDNGYTF
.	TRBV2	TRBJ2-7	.	TGTGCCAGCCTTTTGGTGGCCTCGGCGGCTTACGAGCAGTACTTC	CASLLVASAAYEQYF
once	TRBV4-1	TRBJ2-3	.	TGCGCCAGCAGCCAAGATTCGCCAGGCTACGCCACAGATACGCAGTATTTT	CASSQDSPGYATDTQYF
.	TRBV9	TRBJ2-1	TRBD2	TGTGCCAGCAGCGTAGGTACGGGGGGAGGGCAGTTCTTC	CASSVGTGGGQFF
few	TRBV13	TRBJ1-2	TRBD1	TGTGCCAGCAGCTCCTGGGACAGTCTGAACTATGGCTACACCTTC	CASSSWDSLNYGYTF
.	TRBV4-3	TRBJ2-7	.	TGCGCCAGCAGCCAAGAGCTGGGGGGATGGTACGAGCAGTACTTC	CASSQELGGWYEQYF